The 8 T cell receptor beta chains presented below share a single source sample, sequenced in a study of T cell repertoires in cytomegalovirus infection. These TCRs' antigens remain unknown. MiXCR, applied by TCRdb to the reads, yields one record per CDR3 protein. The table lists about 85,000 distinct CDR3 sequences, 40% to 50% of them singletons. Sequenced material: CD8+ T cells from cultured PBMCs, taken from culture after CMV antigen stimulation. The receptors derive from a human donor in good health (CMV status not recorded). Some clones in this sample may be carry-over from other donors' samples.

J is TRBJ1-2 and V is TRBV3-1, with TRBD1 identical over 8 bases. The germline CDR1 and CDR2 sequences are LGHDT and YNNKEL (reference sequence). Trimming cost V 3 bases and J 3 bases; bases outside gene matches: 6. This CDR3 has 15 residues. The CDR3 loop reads CASSQGQEIYYGYTF. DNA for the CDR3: TGTGCCAGCAGCCAGGGACAGGAGATTTACTATGGCTACACCTTC.

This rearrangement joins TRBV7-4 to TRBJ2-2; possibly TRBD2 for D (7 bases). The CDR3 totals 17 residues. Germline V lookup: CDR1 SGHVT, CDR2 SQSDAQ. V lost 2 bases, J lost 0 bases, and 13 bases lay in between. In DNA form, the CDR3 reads TGTGCCAGCAGCTTACAAGCGGGACAATCGAACACCGGGGAGCTGTTTTTT. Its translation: CASSLQAGQSNTGELFF.

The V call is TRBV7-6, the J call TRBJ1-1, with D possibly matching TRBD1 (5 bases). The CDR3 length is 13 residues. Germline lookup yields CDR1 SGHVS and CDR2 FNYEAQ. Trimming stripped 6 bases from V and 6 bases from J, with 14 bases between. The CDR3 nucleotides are TGTGCCAGCAGTGACGGGGGACCGGCTGAAGCTTTCTTT. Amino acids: CASSDGGPAEAFF.

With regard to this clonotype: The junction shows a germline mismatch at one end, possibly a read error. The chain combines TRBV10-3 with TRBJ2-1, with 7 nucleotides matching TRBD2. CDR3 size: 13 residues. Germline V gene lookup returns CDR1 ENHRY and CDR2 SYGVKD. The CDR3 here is CAISEGDYNEQLF. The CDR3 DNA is TGTGCCATCAGTGAGGGGGACTACAATGAGCAGCTCTTC.

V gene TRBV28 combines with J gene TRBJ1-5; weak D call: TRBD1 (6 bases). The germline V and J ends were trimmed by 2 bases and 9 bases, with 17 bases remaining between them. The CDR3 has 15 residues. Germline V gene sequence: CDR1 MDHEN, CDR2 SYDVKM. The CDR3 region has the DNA TGTGCCAGCAGTTTAGCCGGGACAAAGAGGGGGCCCCAGCATTTT. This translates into CASSLAGTKRGPQHF.

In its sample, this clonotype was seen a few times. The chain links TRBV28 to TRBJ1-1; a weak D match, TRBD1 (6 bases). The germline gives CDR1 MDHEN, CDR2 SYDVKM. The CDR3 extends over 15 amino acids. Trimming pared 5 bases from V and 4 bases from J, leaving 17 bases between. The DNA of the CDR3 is TGTGCCAGCAGTGGTTACAGGGCGGAGAGCACTGAAGCTTTCTTT. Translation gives CASSGYRAESTEAFF.

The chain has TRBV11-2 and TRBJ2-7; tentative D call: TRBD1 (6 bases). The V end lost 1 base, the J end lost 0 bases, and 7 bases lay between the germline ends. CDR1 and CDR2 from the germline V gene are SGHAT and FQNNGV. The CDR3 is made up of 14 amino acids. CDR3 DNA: TGTGCCAGCAGCTTAGCAGGGGCCTCCTACGAGCAGTACTTC. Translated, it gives CASSLAGASYEQYF.

In DNA, the CDR3 is TGTGCCAGCAGCAAACGCCGGGGCTACACTGAAGCTTTCTTT. Amino acids: CASSKRRGYTEAFF. V usage is TRBV6-5 and J usage is TRBJ1-1; D is possibly TRBD1 (5 bases). Trimming took 6 bases from V and 3 from J, leaving 14 bases between them. The CDR3 has 14 amino acids. Germline lookup yields CDR1 MNHEY and CDR2 SVGAGI.